The clone carrying this T cell receptor (beta chain) was detected once. What it binds is unknown. This sample was included in a study of graft-versus-host responses after intestinal transplantation. Using immunoSEQ multiplex PCR, the repertoire was profiled, and TCRdb retains in-frame clones only, with some absent. The sample consists of around 90,000 clones, roughly 90% of them appearing once. Germline CDR1 is MDHEN and CDR2 is SYDVKM. The V gene end was trimmed by 5 bases and the J gene end by 3 bases; junction bases not matched to a gene: 11. CDR3 length: 16 residues. The input for sequencing was unstimulated CD4+ T cells sorted from spleen or lymph node cells, taken before intestinal transplant. The sequence came from a human donor who received an intestinal transplant. The chain uses TRBV28 and TRBJ2-7; 9 bases align to TRBD1. CDR3 in DNA: TGTGCCAGCAGTGCAACCCGGGACAGGGCAAACTACGAGCAGTACTTC. Its protein is CASSATRDRANYEQYF.